Below, 20 T cell receptor beta chains from the same sample are listed, as sequenced in a study of T cell responses to AZD1222 COVID-19 vaccine. TCRdb keeps only in-frame clones here, not all; method: immunoSEQ multiplex PCR. The table records about 160,000 clones, roughly 93% of them present only once. This material consisted of peripheral blood, taken on day 0 of AZD1222 vaccination. The receptors were gathered from an adult in good health.

V is TRBV3-1 (or the pseudogene TRBV3-2) and J is TRBJ2-2; 9 bases align to TRBD1. CDR3 length: 14 residues. Trimming at V came to 4 bases and at J to 5 bases, leaving 2 bases not matched to a gene. Germline CDR1 LGHDT, CDR2 YNNKEL (reference sequence). Written as DNA, the CDR3 is TGTGCCAGCAGCCGAGGGACAGGGACCGGGGAGCTGTTTTTT. This codes for CASSRGTGTGELFF.

This chain links TRBV27 with TRBJ2-7; TRBD1 is a possible D gene (6 bases). This CDR3 has 15 amino acids. V gave up 5 bases and J gave up 0 bases, with 14 bases separating them. Germline-derived CDR1 and CDR2 are MNHEY and SMNVEV (reference sequence). The CDR3 nucleotides are TGTGCCAGCAGTCCCCGACAGGCCCTCTCCTACGAGCAGTACTTC. Translation: CASSPRQALSYEQYF.

The chain is built from TRBV18 and TRBJ1-1; 10 bases line up with TRBD1. CDR1 is KGHSH and CDR2 is LQKENI in the germline V gene. J lost 0 bases, V lost 4 bases, and 8 bases had no gene match. This CDR3 comprises 17 residues. The CDR3 DNA sequence: TGTGCCAGCTCACGAGGGACAGGGGAGGGGATGAACACTGAAGCTTTCTTT. Amino acid sequence: CASSRGTGEGMNTEAFF.

V usage is TRBV10-1 and J usage is TRBJ1-1; no clear D. Germline values: CDR1 WNHNN, CDR2 SYGVQD (reference sequence). Trimming pared 8 bases from V and 3 bases from J, leaving 13 bases between. This CDR3 is built from 13 residues. The CDR3 coding sequence is TGCGCCAGCGCCGCCGGGGAATACACTGAAGCTTTCTTT. Encoded protein: CASAAGEYTEAFF.

This chain joins TRBV5-1 and TRBJ2-1; 10 nucleotides agree with TRBD1. V dropped 3 bases and J dropped 4; count of bases not matched to a gene: 4. Germline V lookup: CDR1 SGHRS, CDR2 YFSETQ. This CDR3 has 15 residues. The CDR3, as DNA: TGCGCCAGCAGCTCGGGACAGGGGACGTACAATGAGCAGTTCTTC. It encodes CASSSGQGTYNEQFF.

The chain recombines TRBV19 with TRBJ1-1, with a tentative D call TRBD1 (5 bases). The length of the CDR3 is 12 residues. CDR1 LNHDA and CDR2 SQIVND come from the germline V gene (reference sequence). V was cut by 4 bases and J by 5 bases, with 8 bases left in between. The CDR3: CASSTQGTEAFF. CDR3 nucleotides: TGTGCCAGTAGTACGCAGGGAACTGAAGCTTTCTTT.

The chain combines TRBV6-2 or TRBV6-3 with TRBJ1-6; tentative D call: TRBD1 (6 bases). Germline CDR1 reads MNHEY; CDR2 reads SVGEGT. The CDR3 totals 17 residues. Trimming took 4 bases from V and 1 from J, leaving 14 bases between them. The CDR3 nucleotides read TGTGCCAGCAGTTTCCCGACAGGCAGATCCTATAATTCACCCCTCCACTTT. Protein sequence: CASSFPTGRSYNSPLHF.

V and J are TRBV2 and TRBJ1-1, with D unclear. Germline assignment: CDR1 SNHLY and CDR2 FYNNEI. The CDR3 spans 15 residues. V gave up 3 bases and J gave up 0 bases, with 11 bases separating them. The CDR3 spells CASSDVAAMNTEAFF. The DNA of the CDR3 is TGTGCCAGCAGTGATGTTGCAGCCATGAACACTGAAGCTTTCTTT.

The chain couples TRBV2 to TRBJ1-6, with D hard to call. CDR3 length: 12 amino acids. The ends were cut back, 9 bases at V and 7 bases at J, with 10 bases in the middle. The V gene's germline CDR1 is SNHLY and CDR2 FYNNEI. CDR3 bases: TGTGCCAGTAGACTGTTGAATTCACCCCTCCACTTT. Amino acids: CASRLLNSPLHF.

The chain carries TRBV14 and TRBJ1-2; D is possibly TRBD1 (6 bases). Germline V gives CDR1 SGHDN, CDR2 FVKESK. The CDR3 runs 12 residues. Between the trimmed V and J ends, which lost 4 bases and 4 bases, there was a span of 7 bases. The CDR3 coding sequence is TGTGCCAGCAGCCTGGACAGCTATGGCTACACCTTC. Translating it yields CASSLDSYGYTF.

The J gene is TRBJ1-4, the V gene TRBV21-1; TRBD1 was called by the table and not checked on the DNA. TRBV21-1 is flagged as a pseudogene. The CDR3 has 16 residues. Here the CDR3 DNA reads TGTGCCAGCAGCAAAGGTGCCGGACAGGGCGATGAAAAACTGTTTTTT. This sequence encodes CASSKGAGQGDEKLFF.

CDR3 region: CASSLGLTWGTSYEQYF. The CDR3 DNA follows: TGTGCCAGCAGCTTAGGCCTGACATGGGGAACCTCCTACGAGCAGTACTTC. The genes are TRBV11-2 and TRBJ2-7; D unclear. CDR1 and CDR2 from the germline V gene are SGHAT and FQNNGV. This CDR3 is 17 amino acids long. The V end was cut by 1 base, the J end by 0 bases, with 16 bases between.

The chain has TRBV5-1 and TRBJ1-1; D remains unclear. V gave up 3 bases and J gave up 1 base, with 10 bases separating them. Germline-derived CDR1 and CDR2 are SGHRS and YFSETQ. CDR3 length: 14 residues. The CDR3: CASSYRAPNTEAFF. CDR3 in DNA: TGCGCCAGCAGCTACCGGGCCCCGAACACTGAAGCTTTCTTT.

The rearrangement uses TRBV21-1 and TRBJ1-4; the table gives TRBD1 as D, unverified against the DNA. TRBV21-1 has pseudogene status. CDR3 size: 15 residues. The CDR3 nucleotides read TGTGCCAGCAGCAGGCCTACAGAGTCTAATGAAAAACTGTTTTTT. Protein product: CASSRPTESNEKLFF.

V and J are TRBV5-1 and TRBJ1-1; 9 nucleotides line up with TRBD1. J was trimmed by 4 bases and V by 4 bases; bases with no gene match: 8. Germline V gene sequence: CDR1 SGHRS, CDR2 YFSETQ. The CDR3 is 15 amino acids. CDR3 nucleotide sequence: TGCGCCAGCAGCGCACAGGGGGCGGAAAGCACTGAAGCTTTCTTT. It codes for CASSAQGAESTEAFF. The variable domain in full, completed from reference TRBV5-1 and TRBJ1-1, reads KAGVTQTPRYLIKTRGQQVTLSCSPISGHRSVSWYQQTPGQGLQFLFEYFSETQRNKGNFPGRFSGRQFSNSRSEMNVSTLELGDSALYLCASSAQGAESTEAFFGQGTRLTVV.

This chain connects TRBV28 to TRBJ1-2; 7 bases agree with TRBD1. Unmatched junction bases numbered 4, after V lost 5 bases and J lost 4 bases. The CDR3 extends over 13 amino acids. Germline values: CDR1 MDHEN, CDR2 SYDVKM. For the CDR3, the DNA is TGTGCCAGCAGTGCGGGACAGAGCTATGGCTACACCTTC. Its protein is CASSAGQSYGYTF.

This clone was picked up one time. The chain is built from TRBV5-4 and TRBJ1-2; 12 bases are shared with TRBD1. The CDR3 covers 16 residues. After removal of 0 bases from V and 7 bases from J, the junction contained 7 bases not matched to a gene. The germline gives CDR1 SGHNT, CDR2 YYREEE (reference sequence). The CDR3 sequence: CASSLGPGTGGVGYTF. CDR3 in DNA: TGTGCCAGCAGCTTGGGACCCGGGACAGGGGGCGTTGGCTACACCTTC.

The genes are TRBV19 and TRBJ2-7; 7 nucleotides line up with TRBD1. The CDR3 has 15 residues. V lost 4 bases to trimming and J lost 9 bases; unmatched junction nucleotides: 15. In germline, CDR1 is LNHDA, CDR2 SQIVND (reference sequence). The CDR3 bases are TGTGCCAGTAGTAGTAGGGGGCGCTCTTACGACCGGCAGTACTTC. It specifies CASSSRGRSYDRQYF. Using reference TRBV19 and TRBJ2-7 for the parts outside the CDR3, the full variable domain is DGGITQSPKYLFRKEGQNVTLSCEQNLNHDAMYWYRQDPGQGLRLIYYSQIVNDFQKGDIAEGYSVSREKKESFPLTVTSAQKNPTAFYLCASSSRGRSYDRQYFGPGTRLTVT.

This clone appeared once. This chain connects TRBV4-3 to TRBJ1-4; 7 bases are shared with TRBD1. The ends lost 4 bases at V and 8 bases at J; junction bases unmatched: 13. Germline CDR1 LGHNA, CDR2 YSLEER. The CDR3 extends over 16 amino acids. CDR3: CASSRSETGVGEKLFF. CDR3 sequence (DNA): TGCGCCAGCAGCCGAAGTGAAACAGGGGTTGGCGAAAAACTGTTTTTT.

The V and J genes are TRBV28 and TRBJ1-6; TRBD1 agrees at 9 bases. This CDR3 is built from 16 residues. Germline V lookup: CDR1 MDHEN, CDR2 SYDVKM. V was clipped by 3 bases and J by 7 bases; unmatched bases: 7. In DNA, the CDR3 is TGTGCCAGCAGTTTCATGGGGGGACAGGGAAATTCACCCCTCCACTTT. Protein product: CASSFMGGQGNSPLHF.